What follows is one TCR beta chain and its context. Its antigen is undetermined. This record belongs to a study of cytomegalovirus exposure and HLA in healthy donors. Findings and caveats of the study: Presence/absence analyses assumed roughly uniform sequencing depth across donors, which may not hold. A later analysis reported that several of the most significant clusters appeared to be linked to common viral pathogens, among them Epstein-Barr virus.

The PCR contained 60 Vbeta and 13 Jbeta primers. Methods used by the authors: Around 10 million of the 80 million or so unique TCR beta chains counted in a later analysis were shared. TCRdb keeps only in-frame clones here, not all; method: immunoSEQ multiplex PCR. V and J calls and clone size are copied from that table; D and trimming were computed from the DNA. The sample shows under 90,000 clones, just under 90% of them seen only once. V lost 5 bases and J lost 2, with 13 bases in between. Germline CDR1 is SGHTA and CDR2 is FQGNSA. The CDR3 loop spans 15 amino acids. Source material: PBMCs. The clonotype was recovered from a man between 18 and 35 years old in good health and CMV-seronegative. The chain has TRBV7-2 and TRBJ2-1, with D maybe TRBD1 (6 bases). CDR3: CASSHTGFPYNEQFF. The CDR3 coding sequence is TGTGCCAGCAGCCATACAGGGTTCCCCTACAATGAGCAGTTCTTC.